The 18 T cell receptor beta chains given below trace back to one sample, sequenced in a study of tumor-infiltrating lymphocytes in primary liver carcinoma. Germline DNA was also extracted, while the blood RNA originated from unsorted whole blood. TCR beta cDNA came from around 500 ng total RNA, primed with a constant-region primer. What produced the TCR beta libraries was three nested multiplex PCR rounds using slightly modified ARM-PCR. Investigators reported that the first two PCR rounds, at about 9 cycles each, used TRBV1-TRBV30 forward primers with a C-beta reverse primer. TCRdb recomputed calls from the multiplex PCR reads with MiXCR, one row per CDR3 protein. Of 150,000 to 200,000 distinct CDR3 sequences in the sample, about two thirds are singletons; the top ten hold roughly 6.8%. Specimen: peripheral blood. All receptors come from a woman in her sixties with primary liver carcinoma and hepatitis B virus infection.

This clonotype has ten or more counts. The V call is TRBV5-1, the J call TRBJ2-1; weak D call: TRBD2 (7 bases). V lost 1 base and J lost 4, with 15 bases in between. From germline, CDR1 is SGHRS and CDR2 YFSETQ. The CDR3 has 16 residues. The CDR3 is CASSLRRGRGYNEQFF. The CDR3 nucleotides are TGCGCCAGCAGCTTGCGCAGAGGGAGGGGGTACAATGAGCAGTTCTTC.

This chain's CDR3 is CASSFAGGSGTQYF. CDR3 coding DNA: TGTGCCAGCAGCTTTGCGGGAGGTTCGGGTACGCAGTATTTT. The chain employs TRBV7-9 and TRBJ2-3, with 8 bases identical to TRBD2. There are 14 residues in the CDR3. Germline values: CDR1 SEHNR, CDR2 FQNEAQ (reference sequence). V gave up 3 bases and J gave up 8 bases; unmatched junction bases: 7.

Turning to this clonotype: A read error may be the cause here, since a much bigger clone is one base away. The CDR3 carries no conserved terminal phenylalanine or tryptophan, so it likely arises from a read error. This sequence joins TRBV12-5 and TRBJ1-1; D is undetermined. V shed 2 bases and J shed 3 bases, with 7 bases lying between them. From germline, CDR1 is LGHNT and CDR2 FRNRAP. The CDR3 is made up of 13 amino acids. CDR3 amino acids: CASGLKGDTEAFL. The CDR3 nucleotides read TGTGCTAGTGGTTTGAAGGGAGACACTGAAGCTTTCTTA.

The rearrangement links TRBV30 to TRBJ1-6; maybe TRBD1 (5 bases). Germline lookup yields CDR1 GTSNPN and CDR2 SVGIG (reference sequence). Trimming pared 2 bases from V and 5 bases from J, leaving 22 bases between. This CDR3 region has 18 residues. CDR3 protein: CAWSFRDCGTKNNSPLHF. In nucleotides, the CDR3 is TGTGCCTGGAGTTTCCGGGACTGCGGAACCAAGAATAATTCACCCCTCCACTTT.

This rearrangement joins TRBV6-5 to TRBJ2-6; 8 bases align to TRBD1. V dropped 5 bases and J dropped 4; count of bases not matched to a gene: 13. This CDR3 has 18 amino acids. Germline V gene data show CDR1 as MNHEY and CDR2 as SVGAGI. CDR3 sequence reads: CASSLWTGMKAGANVLTF. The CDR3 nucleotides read TGTGCCAGCAGTCTTTGGACAGGGATGAAAGCCGGGGCCAACGTCCTGACTTTC.

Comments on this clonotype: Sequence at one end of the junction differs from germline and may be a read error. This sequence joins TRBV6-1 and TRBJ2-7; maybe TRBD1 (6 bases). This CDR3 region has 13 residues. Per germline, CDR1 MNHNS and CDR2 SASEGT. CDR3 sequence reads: CVSRGSSSYEQYF. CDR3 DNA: TGTGTCAGCAGGGGCTCCAGCTCCTACGAGCAGTACTTC.

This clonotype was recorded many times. The CDR3 DNA follows: TGTGCCAGCAAGTTGGAGAGGGGAGGAAGGAATTCACCCCTCCACTTT. It codes for CASKLERGGRNSPLHF. The gene calls are TRBV6-1 and TRBJ1-6, with a possible D match to TRBD1 (5 bases). Germline CDR1 is MNHNS and CDR2 is SASEGT. Trimming stripped 7 bases from V and 7 bases from J, with 20 bases between. There are 16 residues in the CDR3.

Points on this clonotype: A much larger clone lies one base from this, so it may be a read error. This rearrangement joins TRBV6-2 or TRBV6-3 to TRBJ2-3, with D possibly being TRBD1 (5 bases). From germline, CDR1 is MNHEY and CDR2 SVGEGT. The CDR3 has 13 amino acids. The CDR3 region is CACRFDSADTQYF. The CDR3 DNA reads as TGTGCCTGCAGGTTCGACAGCGCAGATACGCAGTATTTT.

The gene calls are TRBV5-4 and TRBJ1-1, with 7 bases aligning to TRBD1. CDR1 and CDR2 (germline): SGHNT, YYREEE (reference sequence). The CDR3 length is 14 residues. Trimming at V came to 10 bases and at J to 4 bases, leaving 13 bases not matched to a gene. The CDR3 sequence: CAGNLESGGTEAFF. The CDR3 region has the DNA TGTGCCGGCAACTTAGAGTCAGGGGGCACTGAAGCTTTCTTT.

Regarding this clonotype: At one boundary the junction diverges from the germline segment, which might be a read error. This CDR3 is CASSFGGTNNKQFF. The CDR3 bases are TGTGCCAGCAGCTTCGGGGGAACTAACAATAAGCAGTTCTTC. This chain joins TRBV5-5 and TRBJ2-1; perhaps TRBD2 as D (6 bases). The CDR3 totals 14 residues. In germline, CDR1 is SGHKS, CDR2 YYEKEE (reference sequence).

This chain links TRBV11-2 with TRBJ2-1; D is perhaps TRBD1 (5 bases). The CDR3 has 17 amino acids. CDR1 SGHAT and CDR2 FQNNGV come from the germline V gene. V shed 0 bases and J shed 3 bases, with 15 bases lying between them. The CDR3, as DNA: TGTGCCAGCAGCTTAGATAGGGGCAGAAGGTTCTACAATGAGCAGTTCTTC. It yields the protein CASSLDRGRRFYNEQFF.

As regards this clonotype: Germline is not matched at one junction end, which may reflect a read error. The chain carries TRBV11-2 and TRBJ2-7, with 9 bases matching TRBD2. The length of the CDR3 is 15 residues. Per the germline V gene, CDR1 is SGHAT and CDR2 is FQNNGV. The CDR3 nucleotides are TGTGCTAGCAGCTTAGGGGATAGCGGGAGCTACGAGCAGTACTTC. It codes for CASSLGDSGSYEQYF.

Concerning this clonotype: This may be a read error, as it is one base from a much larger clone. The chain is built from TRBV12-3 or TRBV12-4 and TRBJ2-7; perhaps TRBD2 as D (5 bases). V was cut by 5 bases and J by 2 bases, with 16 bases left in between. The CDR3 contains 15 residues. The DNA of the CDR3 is TGTGCCAGCAGTAAGAACGGGGAACGGGCCTACGAGCAGTACTTC. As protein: CASSKNGERAYEQYF.

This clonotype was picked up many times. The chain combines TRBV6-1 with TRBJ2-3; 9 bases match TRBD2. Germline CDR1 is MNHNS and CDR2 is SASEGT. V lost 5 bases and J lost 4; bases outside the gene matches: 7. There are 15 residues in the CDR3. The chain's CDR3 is CASSTRGGRADTQYF. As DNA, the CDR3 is TGTGCCAGCAGTACCCGGGGCGGGAGGGCAGATACGCAGTATTTT.

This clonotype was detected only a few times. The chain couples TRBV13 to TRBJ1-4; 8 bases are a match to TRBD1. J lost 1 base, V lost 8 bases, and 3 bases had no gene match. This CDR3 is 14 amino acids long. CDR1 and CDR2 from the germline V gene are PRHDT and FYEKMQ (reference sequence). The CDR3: CASSRGRTNEKLFF. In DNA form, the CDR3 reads TGTGCCAGCTCCAGGGGGCGAACTAATGAAAAACTGTTTTTT.

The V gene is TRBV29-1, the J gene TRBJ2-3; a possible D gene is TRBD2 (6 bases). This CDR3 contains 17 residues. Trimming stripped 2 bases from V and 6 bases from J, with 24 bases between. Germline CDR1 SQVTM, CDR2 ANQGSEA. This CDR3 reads CSVEWAGGAGLVDTQYF. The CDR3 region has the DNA TGCAGCGTTGAATGGGCCGGTGGAGCGGGCCTGGTGGATACGCAGTATTTT.

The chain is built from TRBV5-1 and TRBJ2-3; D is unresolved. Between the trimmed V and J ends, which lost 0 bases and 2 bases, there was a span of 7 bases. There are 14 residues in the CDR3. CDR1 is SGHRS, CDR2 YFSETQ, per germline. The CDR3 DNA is TGCGCCAGCAGCTTGGGGGCCCCCACAGATACGCAGTATTTT. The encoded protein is CASSLGAPTDTQYF.

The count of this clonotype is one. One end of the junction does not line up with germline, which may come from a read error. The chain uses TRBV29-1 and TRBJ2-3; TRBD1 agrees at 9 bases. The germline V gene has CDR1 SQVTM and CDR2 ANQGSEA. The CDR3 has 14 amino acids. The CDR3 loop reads CCAGRDRVTDTQCF. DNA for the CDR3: TGCTGCGCGGGGCGGGACAGGGTGACAGATACGCAGTGTTTT.